One T cell receptor (beta chain) is described in this entry. Primers used in a second PCR of about 6 to 11 cycles were a sample-barcoded 5' primer and a J-beta primer mix. One entry per CDR3 protein results from TCRdb running MiXCR on the 5' RACE reads. The top ten hold less than 25% of the sample, which has about 730,000 distinct CDR3 sequences, roughly 47% seen once. The data belong to a study of blood T cells in healthy people across ages. This clonotype originated in a woman aged 55-70 years in good health. Material for sequencing was blood.

CDR3 nucleotide sequence: TGTGCCAGCACCAGTCGGTACGGCACAGATACGCAGTATTTT. The encoded protein is CASTSRYGTDTQYF. The genes are TRBV12-3 or TRBV12-4 and TRBJ2-3; D is undetermined. This CDR3 spans 14 amino acids. Trimming took 7 bases from V and 1 from J, leaving 12 bases between them.